This T cell receptor (beta chain) was sequenced in a study of early T cells in non-severe SARS-CoV-2 infection. This clonotype was counted many times. Germline V gives CDR1 DFQATT, CDR2 SNEGSKA (reference sequence). Unmatched junction bases numbered 7, after V lost 6 bases and J lost 0 bases. CDR3 size: 15 residues. TCRdb re-called the 5' RACE reads through MiXCR, storing one row per CDR3 protein. The profile shows roughly 56,000 distinct CDR3 sequences, roughly 12% of them singletons. The chain joins TRBV20-1 to TRBJ2-1; 8 nucleotides agree with TRBD2. Sequenced input: whole blood. This clonotype was obtained from an adult who was a healthcare worker with PCR-confirmed SARS-CoV-2 infection or an uninfected control (not recorded which). CDR3 sequence: CSAISGMSSYNEQFF. CDR3 DNA sequence: TGCAGTGCCATTAGCGGGATGAGCTCCTACAATGAGCAGTTCTTC.